These T cell receptor beta chains were read from a single sample in a study of Ad26.COV2.S vaccination and SARS-CoV-2 variants. The data were produced by immunoSEQ multiplex PCR, yet TCRdb's version contains in-frame clones alone and is incomplete. The sample includes 350,000 to 600,000 clones, roughly nine tenths of them seen just once. This sample comprised peripheral blood, obtained in a trial of Ad26.COV2.S vaccine versus placebo. The receptors here all came from a person aged 18-60 years who received the Ad26.COV2.S COVID-19 vaccine or a placebo. Each CDR3 is given with its conserved first and last residue. A D gene is named only where the DNA matches it firmly. A row's size may be missing; if present it is once, few, many or a size class.

V gene: TRBV7-2
D gene: .
CDR3 length: 13
clone size: many
J gene: TRBJ2-1
CDR3 protein: CASSLEAAGAAFF
CDR3 DNA: TGTGCCAGCAGCTTAGAGGCCGCGGGGGCGGCGTTCTTC

V gene: TRBV27
D gene: TRBD2
CDR3 length: 16
clone size: .
J gene: TRBJ2-5
CDR3 protein: CASSLSGFRGGETQYF
CDR3 DNA: TGTGCCAGCAGTTTATCGGGCTTTCGGGGGGGAGAGACCCAGTACTTC

V gene: TRBV2
D gene: TRBD1
CDR3 length: 13
clone size: .
J gene: TRBJ1-1
CDR3 protein: CASSGQGGAEAFF
CDR3 DNA: TGTGCCAGCAGTGGCCAGGGGGGGGCTGAAGCTTTCTTT

V gene: TRBV3-1/TRBV3-2
D gene: TRBD2
CDR3 length: 16
clone size: once
J gene: TRBJ2-3
CDR3 protein: CASSFPTSGAPDTQYF
CDR3 DNA: TGTGCCAGCAGCTTCCCGACTAGCGGGGCCCCAGATACGCAGTATTTT

V gene: TRBV28
D gene: .
CDR3 length: 13
clone size: .
J gene: TRBJ2-7
CDR3 protein: CASRPGHLYEQYF
CDR3 DNA: TGTGCCAGCAGGCCGGGGCATCTCTACGAGCAGTACTTC

V gene: TRBV7-9
D gene: TRBD1
CDR3 length: 14
clone size: once
J gene: TRBJ1-6
CDR3 protein: CASSRQGDNSPLHF
CDR3 DNA: TGTGCCAGCAGCCGACAGGGGGATAATTCACCCCTCCACTTT

V gene: TRBV28
D gene: .
CDR3 length: 11
clone size: .
J gene: TRBJ2-1
CDR3 protein: CASSRGMWQFF
CDR3 DNA: TGTGCCAGCAGTAGGGGGATGTGGCAGTTCTTC

V gene: TRBV28
D gene: .
CDR3 length: 13
clone size: .
J gene: TRBJ1-1
CDR3 protein: CASSSPALWAAFF
CDR3 DNA: TGTGCCAGCAGTTCTCCCGCCCTTTGGGCAGCTTTCTTT

V gene: TRBV29-1
D gene: .
CDR3 length: 9
clone size: .
J gene: TRBJ2-1
CDR3 protein: CSVGTKQFF
CDR3 DNA: TGCAGCGTTGGGACAAAGCAGTTCTTC

V gene: TRBV3-1/TRBV3-2
D gene: .
CDR3 length: 14
clone size: .
J gene: TRBJ1-2
CDR3 protein: CASSQLWGNYGYTF
CDR3 DNA: TGTGCCAGCAGCCAATTATGGGGAAACTATGGCTACACCTTC

V gene: TRBV11-2
D gene: .
CDR3 length: 18
clone size: .
J gene: TRBJ2-3
CDR3 protein: CASSLEVGFSSSTDTQYF
CDR3 DNA: TGTGCCAGCAGCTTAGAAGTCGGCTTTTCTTCTAGCACAGATACGCAGTATTTT

V gene: TRBV19
D gene: TRBD2
CDR3 length: 13
clone size: .
J gene: TRBJ2-1
CDR3 protein: CASSRGGFFEQFF
CDR3 DNA: TGTGCCAGTAGCCGGGGGGGGTTTTTTGAGCAGTTCTTC

V gene: TRBV25-1
D gene: TRBD1
CDR3 length: 15
clone size: .
J gene: TRBJ1-6
CDR3 protein: CASSGEGGVNSPLHF
CDR3 DNA: TGTGCCAGCAGTGGGGAAGGGGGCGTGAATTCACCCCTCCACTTT

V gene: TRBV18
D gene: .
CDR3 length: 13
clone size: .
J gene: TRBJ1-1
CDR3 protein: CASSGTGFAEAFF
CDR3 DNA: TGTGCCAGCTCGGGTACAGGGTTCGCTGAAGCTTTCTTT

V gene: TRBV6-5
D gene: .
CDR3 length: 14
clone size: .
J gene: TRBJ1-2
CDR3 protein: CASSLNTGKRGYTF
CDR3 DNA: TGTGCCAGCAGCCTCAATACAGGGAAAAGGGGCTACACCTTC

V gene: TRBV5-1
D gene: .
CDR3 length: 16
clone size: few
J gene: TRBJ1-6
CDR3 protein: CASSFTGSSYNSPLHF
CDR3 DNA: TGCGCCAGCAGCTTTACAGGGAGCTCCTATAATTCACCCCTCCACTTT

V gene: TRBV11-3
D gene: .
CDR3 length: 14
clone size: .
J gene: TRBJ1-1
CDR3 protein: CASSRAGTNTEAFF
CDR3 DNA: TGTGCCAGCAGCCGTGCAGGGACGAACACTGAAGCTTTCTTT

V gene: TRBV6-1
D gene: TRBD2
CDR3 length: 17
clone size: .
J gene: TRBJ2-7
CDR3 protein: CASSEGLAGGNQYEQYF
CDR3 DNA: TGTGCCAGCAGTGAGGGACTAGCGGGAGGGAATCAGTACGAGCAGTACTTC

V gene: TRBV28
D gene: .
CDR3 length: 14
clone size: few
J gene: TRBJ1-5
CDR3 protein: CASSLSRILGAQHF
CDR3 DNA: TGTGCCAGCAGTTTATCTCGCATCCTAGGAGCCCAGCATTTT

V gene: TRBV28
D gene: TRBD2
CDR3 length: 17
clone size: .
J gene: TRBJ2-1
CDR3 protein: CASSPMGLAGLYNEQFF
CDR3 DNA: TGTGCCAGCAGCCCCATGGGACTAGCGGGTTTATACAATGAGCAGTTCTTC

V gene: TRBV5-4
D gene: TRBD1
CDR3 length: 15
clone size: .
J gene: TRBJ2-5
CDR3 protein: CASSLAGGAGQTQYF
CDR3 DNA: TGTGCCAGCAGCTTAGCAGGGGGCGCGGGCCAGACCCAGTACTTC

V gene: TRBV29-1
D gene: .
CDR3 length: 13
clone size: once
J gene: TRBJ2-2
CDR3 protein: CSVEGQITGELFF
CDR3 DNA: TGCAGCGTTGAAGGACAGATCACCGGGGAGCTGTTTTTT

V gene: TRBV15
D gene: TRBD1
CDR3 length: 15
clone size: few
J gene: TRBJ1-1
CDR3 protein: CATKWGQGMNTEAFF
CDR3 DNA: TGTGCCACCAAATGGGGACAGGGGATGAACACTGAAGCTTTCTTT

V gene: TRBV27
D gene: TRBD1
CDR3 length: 18
clone size: .
J gene: TRBJ2-7
CDR3 protein: CASSLWPRQGGAQGEQYF
CDR3 DNA: TGTGCCAGCAGTTTATGGCCCCGACAGGGGGGCGCCCAGGGCGAGCAGTACTTC

V gene: TRBV30
D gene: .
CDR3 length: 13
clone size: once
J gene: TRBJ2-3
CDR3 protein: CAWSSFGTDTQYF
CDR3 DNA: TGTGCCTGGTCATCCTTCGGCACAGATACGCAGTATTTT

V gene: TRBV3-1/TRBV3-2
D gene: .
CDR3 length: 15
clone size: .
J gene: TRBJ1-4
CDR3 protein: CASSDVRDTWEKLFF
CDR3 DNA: TGTGCCAGCAGCGACGTCCGGGACACCTGGGAAAAACTGTTTTTT

V gene: TRBV28
D gene: .
CDR3 length: 14
clone size: once
J gene: TRBJ2-1
CDR3 protein: CASRRGRQANEQFF
CDR3 DNA: TGTGCCAGCAGGAGGGGGAGGCAAGCAAATGAGCAGTTCTTC

V gene: TRBV6-5
D gene: TRBD1
CDR3 length: 16
clone size: .
J gene: TRBJ1-2
CDR3 protein: CASSYLNKQGVGGYTF
CDR3 DNA: TGTGCCAGCAGTTATCTAAACAAACAGGGGGTCGGTGGCTACACCTTC

V gene: TRBV7-2
D gene: .
CDR3 length: 14
clone size: .
J gene: TRBJ1-1
CDR3 protein: CASRLGQFSTEAFF
CDR3 DNA: TGTGCCAGCAGACTCGGACAATTTTCCACTGAAGCTTTCTTT

V gene: TRBV2
D gene: TRBD1
CDR3 length: 15
clone size: .
J gene: TRBJ1-3
CDR3 protein: CASSFGGTAGNTIYF
CDR3 DNA: TGTGCCAGCAGTTTCGGGGGGACAGCTGGAAACACCATATATTTT

V gene: TRBV5-6
D gene: .
CDR3 length: 15
clone size: .
J gene: TRBJ2-2
CDR3 protein: CASSLFGENTGELFF
CDR3 DNA: TGTGCCAGCAGCTTATTCGGGGAGAACACCGGGGAGCTGTTTTTT

V gene: TRBV2
D gene: .
CDR3 length: 11
clone size: .
J gene: TRBJ1-1
CDR3 protein: CASRGGTEAFF
CDR3 DNA: TGTGCCAGCAGGGGGGGGACTGAAGCTTTCTTT

V gene: TRBV7-2
D gene: .
CDR3 length: 15
clone size: .
J gene: TRBJ1-2
CDR3 protein: CASSLLPDGNYGYTF
CDR3 DNA: TGTGCCAGCAGCTTATTGCCGGACGGCAACTATGGCTACACCTTC

V gene: TRBV6-2/TRBV6-3
D gene: .
CDR3 length: 18
clone size: once
J gene: TRBJ2-7
CDR3 protein: CASSYGPRGGTVPGEQYF
CDR3 DNA: TGTGCCAGCAGTTACGGTCCCCGCGGAGGGACCGTCCCGGGGGAGCAGTACTTC

V gene: TRBV7-8
D gene: .
CDR3 length: 13
clone size: .
J gene: TRBJ2-7
CDR3 protein: CASSLATGGGLYF
CDR3 DNA: TGTGCCAGCAGCTTAGCGACGGGTGGGGGGCTGTACTTC

V gene: TRBV30
D gene: TRBD1
CDR3 length: 13
clone size: .
J gene: TRBJ1-2
CDR3 protein: CAWSRDSPYGYTF
CDR3 DNA: TGTGCCTGGAGTAGGGACAGCCCCTATGGCTACACCTTC

V gene: TRBV25-1
D gene: .
CDR3 length: 13
clone size: .
J gene: TRBJ1-1
CDR3 protein: CASSALRVTEAFF
CDR3 DNA: TGTGCCAGCAGTGCGCTCAGGGTTACTGAAGCTTTCTTT

V gene: TRBV3-1/TRBV3-2
D gene: TRBD1
CDR3 length: 15
clone size: .
J gene: TRBJ1-6
CDR3 protein: CASSRGTGRNSPLHF
CDR3 DNA: TGTGCCAGCAGCAGAGGGACAGGTCGAAATTCACCCCTCCACTTT

V gene: TRBV30
D gene: .
CDR3 length: 15
clone size: .
J gene: TRBJ1-3
CDR3 protein: CAWSVIIGAGNTIYF
CDR3 DNA: TGTGCCTGGAGTGTAATTATTGGGGCTGGAAACACCATATATTTT

V gene: TRBV4-2
D gene: TRBD2
CDR3 length: 17
clone size: once
J gene: TRBJ2-2
CDR3 protein: CASSQVSGRGNTGELFF
CDR3 DNA: TGTGCCAGCAGCCAAGTTAGCGGGAGGGGGAACACCGGGGAGCTGTTTTTT

V gene: TRBV19
D gene: TRBD1
CDR3 length: 15
clone size: .
J gene: TRBJ1-1
CDR3 protein: CASMGRGRVNTEAFF
CDR3 DNA: TGTGCCAGTATGGGCAGGGGGCGAGTGAACACTGAAGCTTTCTTT